The clone carrying this TCR beta chain was seen once. This sample is part of a study of blood T cell repertoires in COVID-19. For the study at large: Spain, Italy and the United States supplied samples that represented acute and convalescent COVID-19. PBMCs, B-cell-depleted T cells, or T cells provided the cDNA or gDNA that made up the material.

Per germline, CDR1 LGHNA and CDR2 YSLEER. The CDR3 consists of 13 residues. V gave up 0 bases and J gave up 9 bases, with 10 bases separating them. Original analysis: Amplification of reference gene primers provided the estimated nucleated cell counts. Clones were read by immunoSEQ multiplex PCR, and TCRdb kept only the in-frame ones, dropping some. V, J and clone size are taken as reported in that table, and D and trimming were inferred from the DNA itself. The sample records tens of thousands of clones, more than 75% being singletons. The sequence was obtained from a human donor with active COVID-19. The donor label of this sample is uncertain. Input material: peripheral blood. The J gene is TRBJ2-3, the V gene TRBV4-3; D gene uncertain. This CDR3 is CASSQDRSQTQYF. In nucleotides, the CDR3 is TGCGCCAGCAGCCAAGACCGGAGTCAGACGCAGTATTTT.